This TCR beta chain is from a study of PD-1 blockade in mismatch repair-deficient tumors. Study background: Patients had approximately 12 mismatch repair-deficient cancer types and were previously treated and progressing.

The study, taken as a whole, reports: Rapid post-treatment expansion, then contraction, generally preceding radiologic response, marked tumor-resident clones.

The data were produced by immunoSEQ multiplex PCR, yet TCRdb's version contains in-frame clones alone and is incomplete. The data hold 60,000 to 70,000 clones, with around 88% observed a single time. Notes on this clone: Its target is not known.

Every patient had mismatch repair deficiency by PCR or immunohistochemistry. The input for sequencing was peripheral blood, taken 52 weeks after starting pembrolizumab. The TCR was taken from an adult with mismatch repair-deficient cancer.

The CDR3 reads CASSTDRTRGHGYTF. In DNA, the CDR3 is TGTGCCAGCAGCACAGACAGGACCCGAGGTCATGGCTACACCTTC. This rearrangement joins TRBV7-8 to TRBJ1-2; a weak D match, TRBD1 (6 bases). Germline V gene sequence: CDR1 SGHVS, CDR2 FQNEAQ. The CDR3 totals 15 residues. V was trimmed by 5 bases and J by 6 bases, leaving 19 bases between them.